In its sample, the clone carrying this TCR beta chain was seen many times. Its target is unknown. The sample belongs to a study of T-cell reconstitution after alpha-beta-depleted transplantation in children. Study-wide results and limits: By about two months after transplant, alpha-beta T cells reportedly arose from several hundred graft clones that had expanded.

Unique molecular identifiers were built into the TCRbeta library. TCRdb itself ran the PCR reads through MiXCR, one entry per CDR3 protein. The data contain some 200,000 distinct CDR3 sequences, 8.4% of them singletons. The junction had 7 bases not matched to a gene; V was cut back by 1 base and J by 4 bases. The CDR3 sequence is 17 residues long. Germline loops: CDR1 SEHNR, CDR2 FQNEAQ (reference sequence). V and J are TRBV7-9 and TRBJ2-1; 10 bases are a match to TRBD2. This sequence was found in a male patient under 10 years old who had a stem cell transplant for acute myeloid leukemia, so the T cells may come from the graft donor. The material was PBMCs, mostly from graft donor cells, obtained 360 days after TCRalphabeta/CD19-depleted stem cell transplant. In nucleotides, the CDR3 is TGTGCCAGCAGCTTAGTTGCGACTAGCGGGTGGTACAATGAGCAGTTCTTC. As protein: CASSLVATSGWYNEQFF. Supplemented by reference TRBV7-9 and TRBJ2-1, the full variable domain reads DTGVSQNPRHKITKRGQNVTFRCDPISEHNRLYWYRQTLGQGPEFLTYFQNEAQLEKSRLLSDRFSAERPKGSFSTLEIQRTEQGDSAMYLCASSLVATSGWYNEQFFGPGTRLTVL.